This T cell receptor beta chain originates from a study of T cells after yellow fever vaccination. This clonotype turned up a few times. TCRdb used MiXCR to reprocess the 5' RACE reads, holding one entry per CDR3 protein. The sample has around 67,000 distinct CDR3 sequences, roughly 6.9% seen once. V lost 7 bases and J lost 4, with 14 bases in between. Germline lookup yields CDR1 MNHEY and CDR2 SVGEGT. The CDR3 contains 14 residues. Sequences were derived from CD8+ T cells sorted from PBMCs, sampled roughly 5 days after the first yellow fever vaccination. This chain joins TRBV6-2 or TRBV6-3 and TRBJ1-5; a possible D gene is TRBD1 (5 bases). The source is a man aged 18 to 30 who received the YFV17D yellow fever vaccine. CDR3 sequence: CASKDSGVNQPQHF. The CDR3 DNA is TGTGCCAGCAAAGACAGCGGCGTAAATCAGCCCCAGCATTTT.